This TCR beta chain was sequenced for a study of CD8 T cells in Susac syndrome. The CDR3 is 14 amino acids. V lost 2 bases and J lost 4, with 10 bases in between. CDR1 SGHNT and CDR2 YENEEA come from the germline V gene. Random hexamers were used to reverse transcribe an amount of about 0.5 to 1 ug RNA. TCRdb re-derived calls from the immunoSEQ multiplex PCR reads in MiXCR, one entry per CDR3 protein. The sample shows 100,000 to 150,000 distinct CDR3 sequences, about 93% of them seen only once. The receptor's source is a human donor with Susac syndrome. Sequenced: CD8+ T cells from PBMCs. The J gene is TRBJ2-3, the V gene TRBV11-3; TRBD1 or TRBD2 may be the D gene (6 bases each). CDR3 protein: CASSLRGPADTQYF. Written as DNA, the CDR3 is TGTGCCAGCAGCTTACGGGGGCCGGCAGATACGCAGTATTTT.